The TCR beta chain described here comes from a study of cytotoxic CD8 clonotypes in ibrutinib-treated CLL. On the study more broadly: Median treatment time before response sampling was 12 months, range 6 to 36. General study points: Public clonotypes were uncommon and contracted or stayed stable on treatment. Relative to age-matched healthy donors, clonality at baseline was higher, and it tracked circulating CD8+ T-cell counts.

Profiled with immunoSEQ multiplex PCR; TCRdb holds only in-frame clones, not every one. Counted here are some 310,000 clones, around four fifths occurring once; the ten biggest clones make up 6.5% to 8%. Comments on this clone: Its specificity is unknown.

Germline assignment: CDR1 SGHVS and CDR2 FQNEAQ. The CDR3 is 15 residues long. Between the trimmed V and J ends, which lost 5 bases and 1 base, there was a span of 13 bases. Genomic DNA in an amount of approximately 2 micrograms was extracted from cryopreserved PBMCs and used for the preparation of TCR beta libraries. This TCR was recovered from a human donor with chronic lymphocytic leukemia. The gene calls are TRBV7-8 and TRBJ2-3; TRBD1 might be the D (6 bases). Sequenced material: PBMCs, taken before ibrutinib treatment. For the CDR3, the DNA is TGTGCCAGCAGCCTACAGGGAGCGGGCACAGATACGCAGTATTTT. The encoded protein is CASSLQGAGTDTQYF.